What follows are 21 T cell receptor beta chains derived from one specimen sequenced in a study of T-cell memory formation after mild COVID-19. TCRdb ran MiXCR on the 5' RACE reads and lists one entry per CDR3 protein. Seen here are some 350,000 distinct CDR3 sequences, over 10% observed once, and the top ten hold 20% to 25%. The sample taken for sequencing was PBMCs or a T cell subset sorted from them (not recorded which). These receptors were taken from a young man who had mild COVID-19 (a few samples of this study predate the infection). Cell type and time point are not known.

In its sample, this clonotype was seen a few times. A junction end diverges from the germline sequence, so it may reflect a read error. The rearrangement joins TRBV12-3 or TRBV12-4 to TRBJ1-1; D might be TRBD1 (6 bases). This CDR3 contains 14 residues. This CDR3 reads CASSFPTRDTEALF. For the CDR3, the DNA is TGTGCCAGCAGTTTTCCGACGAGGGACACTGAAGCTTTATTT.

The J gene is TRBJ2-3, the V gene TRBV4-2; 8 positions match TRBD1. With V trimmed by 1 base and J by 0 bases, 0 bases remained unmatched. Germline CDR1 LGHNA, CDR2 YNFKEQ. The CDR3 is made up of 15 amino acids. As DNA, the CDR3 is TGTGCCAGCAGCCAAGGGACAGGGAGCACAGATACGCAGTATTTT. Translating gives CASSQGTGSTDTQYF.

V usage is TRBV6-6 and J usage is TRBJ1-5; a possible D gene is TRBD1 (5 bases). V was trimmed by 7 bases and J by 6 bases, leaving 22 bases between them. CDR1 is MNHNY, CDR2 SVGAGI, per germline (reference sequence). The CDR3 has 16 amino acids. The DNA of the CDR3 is TGTGCCAGCACCCCCCAGGGATGGCTGGCCATTCAGCCCCAGCATTTT. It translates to CASTPQGWLAIQPQHF.

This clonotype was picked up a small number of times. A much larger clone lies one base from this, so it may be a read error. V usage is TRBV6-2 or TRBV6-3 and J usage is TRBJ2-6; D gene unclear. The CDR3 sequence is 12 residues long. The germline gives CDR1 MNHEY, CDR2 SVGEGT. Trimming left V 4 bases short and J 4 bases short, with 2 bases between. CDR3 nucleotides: TGTGCCAGCAGTTTAGGGGCCAACGTCCTGACTTTC. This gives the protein CASSLGANVLTF.

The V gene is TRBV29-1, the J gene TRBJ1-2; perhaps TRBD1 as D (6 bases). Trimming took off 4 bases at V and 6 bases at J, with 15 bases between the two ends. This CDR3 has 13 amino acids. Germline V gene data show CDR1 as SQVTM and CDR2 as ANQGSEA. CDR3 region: CSVVVGGWNGYTF. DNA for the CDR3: TGCAGCGTTGTGGTGGGGGGCTGGAATGGCTACACCTTC.

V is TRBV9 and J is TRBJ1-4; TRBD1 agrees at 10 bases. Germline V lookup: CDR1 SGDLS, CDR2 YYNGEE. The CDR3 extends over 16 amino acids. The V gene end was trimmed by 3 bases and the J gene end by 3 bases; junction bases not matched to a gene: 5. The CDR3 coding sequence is TGTGCCAGCAGCGAAGGGACAGGGGTATCTAATGAAAAACTGTTTTTT. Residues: CASSEGTGVSNEKLFF.

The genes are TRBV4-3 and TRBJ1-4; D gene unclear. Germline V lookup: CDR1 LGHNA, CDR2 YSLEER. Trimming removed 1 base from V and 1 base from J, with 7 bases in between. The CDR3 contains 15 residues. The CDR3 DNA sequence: TGCGCCAGCAGCCAAGGGGGTTTAACTAATGAAAAACTGTTTTTT. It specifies CASSQGGLTNEKLFF.

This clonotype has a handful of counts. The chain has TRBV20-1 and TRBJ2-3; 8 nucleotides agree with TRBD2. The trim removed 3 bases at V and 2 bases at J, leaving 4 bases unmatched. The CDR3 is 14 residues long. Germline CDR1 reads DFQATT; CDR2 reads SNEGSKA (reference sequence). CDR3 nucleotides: TGCAGTGCTAGTCGGCGGGGGGTCACAGATACGCAGTATTTT. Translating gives CSASRRGVTDTQYF.

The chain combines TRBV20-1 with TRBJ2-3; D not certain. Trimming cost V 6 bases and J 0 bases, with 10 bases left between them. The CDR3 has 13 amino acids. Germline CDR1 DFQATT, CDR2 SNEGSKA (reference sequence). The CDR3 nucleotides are TGCAGTGCACCCCTCCCTAGCACAGATACGCAGTATTTT. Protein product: CSAPLPSTDTQYF.

CDR3 sequence: CASSQTTSGDIQYF. As DNA, the CDR3 is TGCGCCAGCAGCCAGACGACTTCAGGGGACATTCAGTACTTC. This chain connects TRBV4-1 to TRBJ2-4; a possible D gene is TRBD1 (6 bases). CDR1 MGHRA and CDR2 YSYEKL come from the germline V gene. V dropped 3 bases and J dropped 8 bases, with 14 bases sitting between them. CDR3 length: 14 residues.

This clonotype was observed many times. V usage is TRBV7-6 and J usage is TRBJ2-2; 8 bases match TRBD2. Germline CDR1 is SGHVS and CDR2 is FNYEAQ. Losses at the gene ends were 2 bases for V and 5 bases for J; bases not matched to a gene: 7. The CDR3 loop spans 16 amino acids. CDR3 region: CASSLNAGGSTGELFF. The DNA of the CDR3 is TGTGCCAGCAGCTTAAACGCGGGGGGAAGTACCGGGGAGCTGTTTTTT. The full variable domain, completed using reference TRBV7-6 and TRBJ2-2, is GAGVSQSPRYKVTKRGQDVALRCDPISGHVSLYWYRQALGQGPEFLTYFNYEAQQDKSGLPNDRFSAERPEGSISTLTIQRTEQRDSAMYRCASSLNAGGSTGELFFGEGSRLTVL.

The CDR3 region has the DNA TGTGCCAGTACAGAAACAGGGCTCCGGGAGACCCAGTACTTC. Protein product: CASTETGLRETQYF. The rearrangement uses TRBV28 and TRBJ2-5; TRBD1 might be the D (6 bases). The germline gives CDR1 MDHEN, CDR2 SYDVKM. The CDR3 consists of 14 residues. Deletions cut 9 bases from V and 5 bases from J, with 19 bases between.

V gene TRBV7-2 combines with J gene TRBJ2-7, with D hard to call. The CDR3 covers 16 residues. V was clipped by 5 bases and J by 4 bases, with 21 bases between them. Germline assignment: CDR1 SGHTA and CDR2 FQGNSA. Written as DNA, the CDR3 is TGTGCCAGCAGCGTCTACCCGGGCCGTGGTGGGTACGAGCAGTACTTC. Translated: CASSVYPGRGGYEQYF.

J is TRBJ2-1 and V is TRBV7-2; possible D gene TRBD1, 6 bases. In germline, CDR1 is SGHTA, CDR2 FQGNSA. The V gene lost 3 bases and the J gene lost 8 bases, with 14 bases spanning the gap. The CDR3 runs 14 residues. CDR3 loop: CASSFSRGQDEQFF. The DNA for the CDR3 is TGTGCCAGCAGCTTCAGCAGGGGTCAGGATGAGCAGTTCTTC.

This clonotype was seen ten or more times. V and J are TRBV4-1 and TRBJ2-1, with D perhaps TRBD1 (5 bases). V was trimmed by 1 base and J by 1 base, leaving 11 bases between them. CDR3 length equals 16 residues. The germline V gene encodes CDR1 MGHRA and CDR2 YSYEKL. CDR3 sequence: CASSQGTGASYNEQFF. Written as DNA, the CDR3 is TGCGCCAGCAGCCAAGGAACAGGCGCTTCCTACAATGAGCAGTTCTTC.

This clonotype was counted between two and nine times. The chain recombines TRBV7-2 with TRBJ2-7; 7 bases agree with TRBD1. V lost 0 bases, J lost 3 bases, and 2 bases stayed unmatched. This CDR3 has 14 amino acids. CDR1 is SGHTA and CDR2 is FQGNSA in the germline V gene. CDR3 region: CASSLAAGGYEQYF. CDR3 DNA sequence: TGTGCCAGCAGCTTAGCGGCAGGGGGCTACGAGCAGTACTTC.

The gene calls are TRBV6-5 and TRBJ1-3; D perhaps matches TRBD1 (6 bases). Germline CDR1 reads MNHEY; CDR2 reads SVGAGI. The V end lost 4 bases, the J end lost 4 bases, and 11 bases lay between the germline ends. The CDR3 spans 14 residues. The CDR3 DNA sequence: TGTGCCAGCAGTTCCCCGACAGGAGGAAACACCATATATTTT. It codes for CASSSPTGGNTIYF.

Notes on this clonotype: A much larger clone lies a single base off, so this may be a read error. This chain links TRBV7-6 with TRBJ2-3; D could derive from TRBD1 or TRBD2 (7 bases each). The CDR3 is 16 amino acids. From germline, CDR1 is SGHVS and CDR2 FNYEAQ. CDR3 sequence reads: CASSPGARGGTDTKYF. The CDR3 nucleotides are TGTGCCAGCAGCCCGGGGGCAAGGGGAGGGACAGATACGAAGTATTTT.

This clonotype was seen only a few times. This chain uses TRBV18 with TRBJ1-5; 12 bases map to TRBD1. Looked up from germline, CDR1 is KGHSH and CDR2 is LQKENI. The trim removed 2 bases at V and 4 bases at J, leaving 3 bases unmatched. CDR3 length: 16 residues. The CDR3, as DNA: TGTGCCAGCTCACCAGGGACAGGGGGCTGGAATCAGCCCCAGCATTTT. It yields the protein CASSPGTGGWNQPQHF.

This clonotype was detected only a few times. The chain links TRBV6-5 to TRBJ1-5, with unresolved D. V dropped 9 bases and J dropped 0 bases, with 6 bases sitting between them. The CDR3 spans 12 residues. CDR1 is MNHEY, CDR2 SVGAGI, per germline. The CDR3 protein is CASGVSNQPQHF. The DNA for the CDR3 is TGTGCCAGTGGGGTTAGCAATCAGCCCCAGCATTTT.

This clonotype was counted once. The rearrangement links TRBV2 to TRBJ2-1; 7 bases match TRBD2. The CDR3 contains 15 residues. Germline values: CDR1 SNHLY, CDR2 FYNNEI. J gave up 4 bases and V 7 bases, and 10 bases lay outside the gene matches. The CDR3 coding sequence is TGTGCCAGCATCCCGACTAGCTATGGATACAATGAGCAGTTCTTC. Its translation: CASIPTSYGYNEQFF.